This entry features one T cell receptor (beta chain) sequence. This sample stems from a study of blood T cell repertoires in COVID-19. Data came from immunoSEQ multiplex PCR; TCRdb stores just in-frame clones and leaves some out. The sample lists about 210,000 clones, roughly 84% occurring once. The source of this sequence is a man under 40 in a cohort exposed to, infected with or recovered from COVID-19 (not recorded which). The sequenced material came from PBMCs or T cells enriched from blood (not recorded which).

The CDR3 here is CATGGAVAEAFF. CDR3 sequence (DNA): TGTGCCACCGGGGGAGCAGTTGCTGAAGCTTTCTTT. The chain is built from TRBV28 and TRBJ1-1; TRBD1 might be the D (5 bases). Germline V gene data show CDR1 as MDHEN and CDR2 as SYDVKM. The CDR3 has 12 amino acids. V was pared by 10 bases and J by 6 bases, with 15 bases between.